This T cell receptor beta chain originates from a study of blood T cell repertoires in COVID-19. The data were produced by immunoSEQ multiplex PCR, yet TCRdb's version contains in-frame clones alone and is incomplete. The sample consists of about 220,000 clones, roughly 80% of them appearing once. Specimen: peripheral blood. This sequence was found in a woman in her 30s who had recovered from COVID-19.

The CDR3 here is CASSLEASGHYQETQYF. CDR3 in DNA: TGCGCCAGCAGCTTGGAGGCCAGCGGGCACTACCAAGAGACCCAGTACTTC. This chain links TRBV5-1 with TRBJ2-5; D is possibly TRBD2 (6 bases). Germline values: CDR1 SGHRS, CDR2 YFSETQ. The V end was cut by 0 bases, the J end by 0 bases, with 15 bases between. CDR3 length: 17 amino acids.